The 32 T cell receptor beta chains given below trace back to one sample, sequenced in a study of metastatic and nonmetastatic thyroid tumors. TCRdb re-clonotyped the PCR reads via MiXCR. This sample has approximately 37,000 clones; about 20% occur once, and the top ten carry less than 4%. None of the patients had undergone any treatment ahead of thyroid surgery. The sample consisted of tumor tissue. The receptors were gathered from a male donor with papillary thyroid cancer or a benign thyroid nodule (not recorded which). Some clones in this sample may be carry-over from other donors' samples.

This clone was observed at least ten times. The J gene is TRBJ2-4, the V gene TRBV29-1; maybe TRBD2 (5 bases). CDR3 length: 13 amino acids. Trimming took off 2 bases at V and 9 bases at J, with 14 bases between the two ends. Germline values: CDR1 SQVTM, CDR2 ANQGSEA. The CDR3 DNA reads TGCAGCGTTGAAAGATCGGGGATGGGCATTCAGTACTTC. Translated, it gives CSVERSGMGIQYF.

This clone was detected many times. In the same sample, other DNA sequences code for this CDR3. CDR3 sequence (DNA): TGTGCCAGCGGTCCTGAGCAGCCCCAGCATTTT. Its protein product is CASGPEQPQHF. The chain has TRBV2 and TRBJ1-5, with D unclear. CDR3 size: 11 residues. Deletions cut 8 bases from V and 7 bases from J, with 9 bases between. From germline, CDR1 is SNHLY and CDR2 FYNNEI.

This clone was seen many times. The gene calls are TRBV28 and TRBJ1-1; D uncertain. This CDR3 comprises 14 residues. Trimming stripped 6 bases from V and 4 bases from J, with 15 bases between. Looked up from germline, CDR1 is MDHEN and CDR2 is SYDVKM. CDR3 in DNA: TGTGCCAGCAGGCCCCCGGGCATTGGCACTGAAGCTTTCTTT. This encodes CASRPPGIGTEAFF.

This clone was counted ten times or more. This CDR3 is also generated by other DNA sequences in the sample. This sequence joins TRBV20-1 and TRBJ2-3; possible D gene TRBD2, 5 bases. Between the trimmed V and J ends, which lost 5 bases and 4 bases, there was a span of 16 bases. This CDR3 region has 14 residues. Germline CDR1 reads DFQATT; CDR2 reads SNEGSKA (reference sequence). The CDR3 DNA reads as TGCAGTGCTGAAGCAGGAGGCGGGCCAGATACGCAGTATTTT. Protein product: CSAEAGGGPDTQYF.

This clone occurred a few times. The CDR3: CASSYILGVTGNTIYF. The CDR3 region has the DNA TGTGCCAGCAGTTACATTCTAGGCGTGACTGGAAACACCATATATTTT. The genes are TRBV6-6 and TRBJ1-3; D remains ambiguous. The germline gives CDR1 MNHNY, CDR2 SVGAGI (reference sequence). The CDR3 contains 16 residues. Trimming cost V 2 bases and J 2 bases, with 13 bases left between them.

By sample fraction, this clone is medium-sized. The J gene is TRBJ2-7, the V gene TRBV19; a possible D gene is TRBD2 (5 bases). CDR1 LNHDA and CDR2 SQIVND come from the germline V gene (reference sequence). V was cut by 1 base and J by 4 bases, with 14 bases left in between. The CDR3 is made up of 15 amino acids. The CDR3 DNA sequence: TGTGCCAGTAGTATAGCTCATGGTCGAGGGTACGAGCAGTACTTC. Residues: CASSIAHGRGYEQYF.

The CDR3 DNA sequence: TGTGCCATCAGCAGGAGGGCCGCCGTGGAGCTGTTTTTT. It codes for CAISRRAAVELFF. The chain couples TRBV6-2 or TRBV6-3 to TRBJ2-2; D perhaps matches TRBD2 (6 bases). Germline CDR1 reads MNHEY; CDR2 reads SVGEGT. Deletions cut 10 bases from V and 10 bases from J, with 19 bases between. The CDR3 runs 13 residues.

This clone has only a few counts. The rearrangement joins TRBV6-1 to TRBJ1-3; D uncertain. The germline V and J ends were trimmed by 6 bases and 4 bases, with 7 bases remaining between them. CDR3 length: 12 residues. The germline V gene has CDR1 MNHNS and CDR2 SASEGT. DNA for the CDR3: TGTGCCAGCAGAGACACGGGAAACACCATATATTTT. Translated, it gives CASRDTGNTIYF.

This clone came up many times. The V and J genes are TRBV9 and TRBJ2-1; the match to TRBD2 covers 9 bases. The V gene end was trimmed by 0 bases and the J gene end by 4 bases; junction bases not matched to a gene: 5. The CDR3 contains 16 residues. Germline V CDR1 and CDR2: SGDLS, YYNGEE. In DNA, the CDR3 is TGTGCCAGCAGCGTAGGTACTAGCGGGCATTACAATGAGCAGTTCTTC. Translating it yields CASSVGTSGHYNEQFF.

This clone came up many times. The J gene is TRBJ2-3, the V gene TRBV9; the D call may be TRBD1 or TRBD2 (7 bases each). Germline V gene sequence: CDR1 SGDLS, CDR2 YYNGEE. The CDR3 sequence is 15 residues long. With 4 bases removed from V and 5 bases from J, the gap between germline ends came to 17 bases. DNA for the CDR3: TGTGCCAGCAGCCCAGCTGGGAGGGGGCTAGATACGCAGTATTTT. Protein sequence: CASSPAGRGLDTQYF.

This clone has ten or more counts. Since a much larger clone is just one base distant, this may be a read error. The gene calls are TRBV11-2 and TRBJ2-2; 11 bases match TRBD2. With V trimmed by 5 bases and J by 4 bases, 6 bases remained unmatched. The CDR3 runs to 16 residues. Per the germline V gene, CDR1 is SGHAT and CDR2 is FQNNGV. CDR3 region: CASSHGLAGVTGELFF. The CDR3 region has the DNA TGTGCCAGCAGCCACGGACTAGCGGGTGTCACCGGGGAGCTGTTTTTT. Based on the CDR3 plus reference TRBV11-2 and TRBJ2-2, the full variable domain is EAGVAQSPRYKIIEKRQSVAFWCNPISGHATLYWYQQILGQGPKLLIQFQNNGVVDDSQLPKDRFSAERLKGVDSTLKIQPAKLEDSAVYLCASSHGLAGVTGELFFGEGSRLTVL.

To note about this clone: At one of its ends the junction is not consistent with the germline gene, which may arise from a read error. The CDR3 here is CTSSAPGTGEAFF. Written as DNA, the CDR3 is TGTACCAGCAGTGCCCCCGGGACAGGTGAAGCTTTCTTT. V usage is TRBV6-1 and J usage is TRBJ1-1; 8 positions agree with TRBD1. This CDR3 has 13 amino acids. The V gene's germline CDR1 is MNHNS and CDR2 SASEGT.

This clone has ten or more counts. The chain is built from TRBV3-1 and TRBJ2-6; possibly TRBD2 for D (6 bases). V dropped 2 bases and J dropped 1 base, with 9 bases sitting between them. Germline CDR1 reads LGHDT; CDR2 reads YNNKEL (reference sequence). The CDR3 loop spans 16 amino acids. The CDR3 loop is CASSQNRGSGANVLTF. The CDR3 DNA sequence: TGTGCCAGCAGCCAAAATCGGGGGTCTGGGGCCAACGTCCTGACTTTC. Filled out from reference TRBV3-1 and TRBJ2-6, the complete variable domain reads DTAVSQTPKYLVTQMGNDKSIKCEQNLGHDTMYWYKQDSKKFLKIMFSYNNKELIINETVPNRFSPKSPDKAHLNLHINSLELGDSAVYFCASSQNRGSGANVLTFGAGSRLTVL.

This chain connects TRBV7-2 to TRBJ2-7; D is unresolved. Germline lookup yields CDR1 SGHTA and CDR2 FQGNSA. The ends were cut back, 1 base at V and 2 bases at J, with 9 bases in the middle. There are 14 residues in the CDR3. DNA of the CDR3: TGTGCCAGCAGCTTAGGGATTCTCCCCTACGAGCAGTACTTC. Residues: CASSLGILPYEQYF.

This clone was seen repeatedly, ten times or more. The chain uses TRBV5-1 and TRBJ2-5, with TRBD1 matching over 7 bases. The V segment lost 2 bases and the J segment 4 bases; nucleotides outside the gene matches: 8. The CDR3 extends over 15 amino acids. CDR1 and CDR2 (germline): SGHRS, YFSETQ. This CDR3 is CASSLTPRGLETQYF. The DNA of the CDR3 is TGCGCCAGCAGCTTAACCCCCAGGGGGTTAGAGACCCAGTACTTC.

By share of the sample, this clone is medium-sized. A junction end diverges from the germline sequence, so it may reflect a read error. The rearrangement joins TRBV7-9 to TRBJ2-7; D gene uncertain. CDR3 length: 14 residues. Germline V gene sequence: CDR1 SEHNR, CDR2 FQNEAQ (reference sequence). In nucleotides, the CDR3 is TGTGCCAGCAGCTTAGCGGCAGGTAATACACTTCCGGACTTC. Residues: CASSLAAGNTLPDF.

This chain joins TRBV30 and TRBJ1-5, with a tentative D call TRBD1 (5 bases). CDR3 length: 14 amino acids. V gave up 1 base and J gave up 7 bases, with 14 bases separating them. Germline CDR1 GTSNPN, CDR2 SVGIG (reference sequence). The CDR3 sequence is CAWSGGTVGQPQHF. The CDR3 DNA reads TGTGCCTGGAGTGGGGGGACGGTGGGGCAGCCCCAGCATTTT.

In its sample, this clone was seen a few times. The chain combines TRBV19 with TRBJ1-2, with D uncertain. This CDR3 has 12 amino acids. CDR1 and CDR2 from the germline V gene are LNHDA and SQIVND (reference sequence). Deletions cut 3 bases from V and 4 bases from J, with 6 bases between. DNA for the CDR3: TGTGCCAGTAGTATTGCCCCCTATGGCTACACCTTC. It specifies CASSIAPYGYTF.

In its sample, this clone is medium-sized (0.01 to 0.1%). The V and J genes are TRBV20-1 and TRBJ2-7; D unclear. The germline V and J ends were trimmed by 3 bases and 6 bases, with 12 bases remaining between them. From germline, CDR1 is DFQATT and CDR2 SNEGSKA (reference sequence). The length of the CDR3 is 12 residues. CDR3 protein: CSARTQASEQYF. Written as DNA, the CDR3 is TGCAGTGCTAGGACTCAAGCTAGCGAGCAGTACTTC.

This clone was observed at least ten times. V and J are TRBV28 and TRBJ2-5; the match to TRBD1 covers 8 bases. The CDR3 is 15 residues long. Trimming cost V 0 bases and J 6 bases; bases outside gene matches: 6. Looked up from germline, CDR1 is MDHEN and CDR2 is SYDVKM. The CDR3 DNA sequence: TGTGCCAGCAGTTTATGGGGACAGGTTGACCAGACCCAGTACTTC. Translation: CASSLWGQVDQTQYF.

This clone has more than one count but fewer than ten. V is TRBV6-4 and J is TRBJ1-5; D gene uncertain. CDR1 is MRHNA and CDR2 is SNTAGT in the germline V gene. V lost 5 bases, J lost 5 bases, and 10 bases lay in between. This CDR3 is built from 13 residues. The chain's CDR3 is CASSSVRDQPQHF. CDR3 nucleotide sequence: TGTGCCAGCAGTTCGGTGAGAGATCAGCCCCAGCATTTT.

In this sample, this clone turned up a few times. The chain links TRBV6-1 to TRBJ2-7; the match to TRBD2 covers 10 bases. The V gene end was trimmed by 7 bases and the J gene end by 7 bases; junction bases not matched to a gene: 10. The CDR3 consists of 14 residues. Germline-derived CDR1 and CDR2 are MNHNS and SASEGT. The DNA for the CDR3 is TGTGCCAGCATCCCCGGGACTAGCGTGAAGGAGCAGTACTTC. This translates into CASIPGTSVKEQYF.

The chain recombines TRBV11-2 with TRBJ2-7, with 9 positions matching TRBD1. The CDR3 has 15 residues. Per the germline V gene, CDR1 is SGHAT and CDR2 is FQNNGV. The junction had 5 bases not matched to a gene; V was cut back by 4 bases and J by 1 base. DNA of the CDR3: TGTGCCAGCAGCTCCGGACAGGGGCCTTCCTACGAGCAGTACTTC. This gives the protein CASSSGQGPSYEQYF.

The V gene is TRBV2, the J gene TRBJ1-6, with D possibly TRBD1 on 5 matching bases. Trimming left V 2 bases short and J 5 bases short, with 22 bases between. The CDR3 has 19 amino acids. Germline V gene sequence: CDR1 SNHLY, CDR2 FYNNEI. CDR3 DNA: TGTGCCAGCAGTGAACTTCGTGCGCGAGGGACTGTAAATAATTCACCCCTCCACTTT. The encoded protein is CASSELRARGTVNNSPLHF.

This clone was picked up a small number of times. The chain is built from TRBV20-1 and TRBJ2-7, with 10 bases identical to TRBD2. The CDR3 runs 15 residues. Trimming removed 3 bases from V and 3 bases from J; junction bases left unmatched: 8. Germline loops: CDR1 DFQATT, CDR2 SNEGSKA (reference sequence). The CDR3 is CSASTSLAGVYEQYF. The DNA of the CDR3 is TGCAGTGCTAGCACATCGCTAGCGGGAGTCTACGAGCAGTACTTC.

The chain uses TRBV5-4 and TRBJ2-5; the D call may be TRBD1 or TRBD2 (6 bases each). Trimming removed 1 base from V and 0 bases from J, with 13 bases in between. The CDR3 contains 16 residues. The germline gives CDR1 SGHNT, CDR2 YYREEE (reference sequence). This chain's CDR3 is CASSLFGGGDQETQYF. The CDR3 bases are TGTGCCAGCAGCTTGTTCGGGGGCGGGGACCAAGAGACCCAGTACTTC.

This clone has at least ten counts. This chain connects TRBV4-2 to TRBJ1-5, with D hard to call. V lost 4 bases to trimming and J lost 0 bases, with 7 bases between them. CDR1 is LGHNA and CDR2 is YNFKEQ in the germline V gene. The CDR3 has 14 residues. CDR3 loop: CASSLDRSNQPQHF. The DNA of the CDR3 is TGTGCCAGCAGCCTGGACCGTAGCAATCAGCCCCAGCATTTT.

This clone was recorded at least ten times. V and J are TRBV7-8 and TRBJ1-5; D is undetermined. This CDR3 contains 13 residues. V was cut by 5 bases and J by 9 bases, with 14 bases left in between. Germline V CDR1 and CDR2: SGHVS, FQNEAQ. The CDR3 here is CASSPTPSGPQHF. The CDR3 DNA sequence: TGTGCCAGCAGCCCTACTCCGTCGGGGCCCCAGCATTTT.

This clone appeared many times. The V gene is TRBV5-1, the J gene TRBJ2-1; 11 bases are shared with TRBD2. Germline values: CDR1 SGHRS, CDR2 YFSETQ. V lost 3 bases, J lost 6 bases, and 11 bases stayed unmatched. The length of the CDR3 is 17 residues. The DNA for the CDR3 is TGCGCCAGCAGCTCGTTACTAGCGGGAGAGCTTCGCAATGAGCAGTTCTTC. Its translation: CASSSLLAGELRNEQFF.

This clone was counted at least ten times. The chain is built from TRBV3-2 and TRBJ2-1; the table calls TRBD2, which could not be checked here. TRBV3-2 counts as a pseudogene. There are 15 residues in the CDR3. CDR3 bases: TGTGCCAGCAGCCACAGACTAGCGGGACACAATGAGCAGTTCTTC. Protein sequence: CASSHRLAGHNEQFF.

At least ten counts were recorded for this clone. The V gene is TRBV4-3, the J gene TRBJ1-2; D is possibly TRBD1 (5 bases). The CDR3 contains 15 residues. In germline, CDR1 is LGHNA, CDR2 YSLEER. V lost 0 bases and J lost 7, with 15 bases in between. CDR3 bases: TGCGCCAGCAGCCAAGAATGGGGGGGAGGGTCTGGCTACACCTTC. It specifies CASSQEWGGGSGYTF.

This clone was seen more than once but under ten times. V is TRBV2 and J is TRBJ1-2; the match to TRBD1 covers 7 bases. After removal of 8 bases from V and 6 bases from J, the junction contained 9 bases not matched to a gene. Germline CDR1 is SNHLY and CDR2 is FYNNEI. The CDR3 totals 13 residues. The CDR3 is CASLGTEDDGYTF. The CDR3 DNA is TGTGCCAGCCTAGGGACAGAAGATGATGGCTACACCTTC.